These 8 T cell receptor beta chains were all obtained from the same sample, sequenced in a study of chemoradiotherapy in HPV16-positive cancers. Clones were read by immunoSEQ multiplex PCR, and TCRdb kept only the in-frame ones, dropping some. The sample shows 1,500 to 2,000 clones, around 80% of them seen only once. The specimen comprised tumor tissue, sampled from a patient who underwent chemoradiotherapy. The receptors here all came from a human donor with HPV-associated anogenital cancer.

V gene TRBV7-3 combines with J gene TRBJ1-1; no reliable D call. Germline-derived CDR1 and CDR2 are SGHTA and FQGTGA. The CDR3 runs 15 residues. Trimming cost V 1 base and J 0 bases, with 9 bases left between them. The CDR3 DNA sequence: TGTGCCAGCAGCTTAAGGAGGACCCTGAACACTGAAGCTTTCTTT. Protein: CASSLRRTLNTEAFF.

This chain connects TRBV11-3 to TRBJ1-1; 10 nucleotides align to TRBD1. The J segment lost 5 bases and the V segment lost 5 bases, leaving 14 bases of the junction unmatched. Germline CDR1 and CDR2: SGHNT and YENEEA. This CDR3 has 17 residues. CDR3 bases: TGTGCCAGCAGCCTGATATCTCCCGGGACAGGGGAAACTGAAGCTTTCTTT. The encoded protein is CASSLISPGTGETEAFF.

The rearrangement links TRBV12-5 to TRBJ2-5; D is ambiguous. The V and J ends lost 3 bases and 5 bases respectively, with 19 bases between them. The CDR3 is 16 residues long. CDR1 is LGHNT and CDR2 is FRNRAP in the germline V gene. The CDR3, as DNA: TGTGCTAGTGGTTTAGACGTCATCGGGCGAGGCGAGACCCAGTACTTC. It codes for CASGLDVIGRGETQYF.

DNA for the CDR3: TGTGCCAGCAGCCAAGAGGCGGTAGGGACGCAGTATTTT. Translation: CASSQEAVGTQYF. This sequence joins TRBV14 and TRBJ2-3; D unresolved. The V gene lost 0 bases and the J gene lost 9 bases, with 10 bases spanning the gap. The CDR3 totals 13 residues. Germline V gene data show CDR1 as SGHDN and CDR2 as FVKESK.

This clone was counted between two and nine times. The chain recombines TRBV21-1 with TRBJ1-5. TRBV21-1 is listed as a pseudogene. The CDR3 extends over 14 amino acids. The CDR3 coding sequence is TGTGCCAGCAACACTGACGGTAGCAATCAGCCCCAGCATTTT. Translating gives CASNTDGSNQPQHF.

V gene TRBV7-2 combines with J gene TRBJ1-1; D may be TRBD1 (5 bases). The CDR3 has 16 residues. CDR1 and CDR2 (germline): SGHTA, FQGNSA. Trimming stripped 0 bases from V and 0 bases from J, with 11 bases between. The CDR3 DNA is TGTGCCAGCAGCTTAGCGGGGCGAGGAATGAACACTGAAGCTTTCTTT. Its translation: CASSLAGRGMNTEAFF.

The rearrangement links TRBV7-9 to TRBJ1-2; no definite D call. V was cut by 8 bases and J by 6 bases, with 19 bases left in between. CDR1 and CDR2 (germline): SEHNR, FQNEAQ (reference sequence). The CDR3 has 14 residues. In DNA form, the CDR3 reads TGTGCCAGCGGGGATCGGGTTGCTGTTCATGGCTACACCTTC. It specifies CASGDRVAVHGYTF.

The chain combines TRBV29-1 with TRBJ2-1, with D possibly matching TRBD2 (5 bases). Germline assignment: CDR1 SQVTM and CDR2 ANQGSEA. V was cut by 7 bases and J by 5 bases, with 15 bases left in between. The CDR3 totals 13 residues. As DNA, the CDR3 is TGCAGCGCACGGGGAATGGGTAACAATGAGCAGTTCTTC. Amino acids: CSARGMGNNEQFF.